The rows below give T cell receptor beta chains drawn from one sample of a study of blood T cell repertoires in COVID-19. TCRdb's copy holds only in-frame clones and misses some; the assay was immunoSEQ multiplex PCR. The profile shows about 270,000 clones, approximately 90% of them singletons. Sequencing was done on a sample of PBMCs or T cells enriched from blood (not recorded which). The receptors originated from a man in his late teens or twenties who had recovered from COVID-19. CDR3s include the opening cysteine and the closing phenylalanine or tryptophan. Each record gives: clone size, J gene, D gene, CDR3 length, V gene, CDR3 protein, CDR3 DNA. A D gene is named only where the DNA matches it firmly. The size field is filled for only some rows; it gives once, few, many or a size class.

clone size: .
J gene: TRBJ1-2
D gene: .
CDR3 length: 15
V gene: TRBV3-1/TRBV3-2
CDR3 protein: CASSQGLQVNYGYTF
CDR3 DNA: TGTGCCAGCAGCCAAGGACTTCAAGTTAACTATGGCTACACCTTC

clone size: .
J gene: TRBJ2-1
D gene: TRBD2
CDR3 length: 14
V gene: TRBV7-3
CDR3 protein: CASASLAGDNEQFF
CDR3 DNA: TGTGCCAGCGCCTCACTAGCGGGAGACAATGAGCAGTTCTTC

clone size: .
J gene: TRBJ2-1
D gene: .
CDR3 length: 13
V gene: TRBV2
CDR3 protein: CASYQGPGNEQFF
CDR3 DNA: TGTGCCAGCTACCAGGGGCCGGGGAATGAGCAGTTCTTC

clone size: .
J gene: TRBJ2-1
D gene: TRBD2
CDR3 length: 17
V gene: TRBV27
CDR3 protein: CASSSAGTSGLYNEQFF
CDR3 DNA: TGTGCCAGCAGTTCCGCCGGGACTAGCGGGTTATACAATGAGCAGTTCTTC

clone size: .
J gene: TRBJ2-3
D gene: .
CDR3 length: 12
V gene: TRBV2
CDR3 protein: CASKTRGDTQYF
CDR3 DNA: TGTGCCAGCAAGACGCGGGGAGATACGCAGTATTTT

clone size: few
J gene: TRBJ1-4
D gene: .
CDR3 length: 17
V gene: TRBV5-8
CDR3 protein: CASSLGLTTSTNEKLFF
CDR3 DNA: TGTGCCAGCAGCTTGGGGTTAACGACATCAACTAATGAAAAACTGTTTTTT

clone size: .
J gene: TRBJ1-5
D gene: .
CDR3 length: 15
V gene: TRBV6-1
CDR3 protein: CASSDDPRGKQPQHF
CDR3 DNA: TGTGCCAGCAGTGATGATCCACGAGGGAAGCAGCCCCAGCATTTT

clone size: once
J gene: TRBJ2-5
D gene: .
CDR3 length: 14
V gene: TRBV7-3
CDR3 protein: CASSLTGPSETQYF
CDR3 DNA: TGTGCCAGCAGCTTAACGGGCCCCTCAGAGACCCAGTACTTC

clone size: .
J gene: TRBJ1-5
D gene: .
CDR3 length: 14
V gene: TRBV6-5
CDR3 protein: CASSNTGFFQPQHF
CDR3 DNA: TGTGCCAGCAGTAATACAGGGTTTTTTCAGCCCCAGCATTTT

clone size: .
J gene: TRBJ2-5
D gene: .
CDR3 length: 15
V gene: TRBV15
CDR3 protein: CATSRDRNRVETQYF
CDR3 DNA: TGTGCCACCAGCAGAGATCGTAACAGGGTGGAGACCCAGTACTTC

clone size: .
J gene: TRBJ1-5
D gene: TRBD1
CDR3 length: 15
V gene: TRBV19
CDR3 protein: CASSGQGATNQPQHF
CDR3 DNA: TGTGCCAGTAGTGGGCAGGGGGCTACCAATCAGCCCCAGCATTTT

clone size: .
J gene: TRBJ1-2
D gene: .
CDR3 length: 12
V gene: TRBV5-1
CDR3 protein: CASRVSDYGYTF
CDR3 DNA: TGCGCCAGCAGAGTCTCAGATTATGGCTACACCTTC

clone size: .
J gene: TRBJ2-7
D gene: TRBD1
CDR3 length: 13
V gene: TRBV24-1
CDR3 protein: CATSDITGGEQYF
CDR3 DNA: TGTGCCACCAGTGATATCACAGGGGGCGAGCAGTACTTC

clone size: .
J gene: TRBJ2-1
D gene: .
CDR3 length: 17
V gene: TRBV4-1
CDR3 protein: CASSQGRGRRSYNEQFF
CDR3 DNA: TGCGCCAGCAGCCAAGGTCGGGGAAGGAGGTCCTACAATGAGCAGTTCTTC

clone size: .
J gene: TRBJ1-4
D gene: TRBD1
CDR3 length: 15
V gene: TRBV5-5
CDR3 protein: CASSPGQGYNEKLFF
CDR3 DNA: TGTGCCAGCAGCCCCGGACAGGGATATAATGAAAAACTGTTTTTT

clone size: .
J gene: TRBJ2-2
D gene: .
CDR3 length: 13
V gene: TRBV6-4
CDR3 protein: CASSPRSTGELFF
CDR3 DNA: TGTGCCAGCTCCCCTAGGTCGACCGGGGAGCTGTTTTTT

clone size: .
J gene: TRBJ1-1
D gene: TRBD1
CDR3 length: 14
V gene: TRBV10-3
CDR3 protein: CAISEAGGYTEAFF
CDR3 DNA: TGTGCCATCAGTGAGGCAGGGGGGTACACTGAAGCTTTCTTT

clone size: once
J gene: TRBJ2-1
D gene: TRBD2
CDR3 length: 15
V gene: TRBV6-5
CDR3 protein: CASSTHGAISGGQFF
CDR3 DNA: TGTGCCAGCAGTACCCATGGGGCTATTTCGGGAGGGCAGTTCTTC

clone size: .
J gene: TRBJ1-5
D gene: .
CDR3 length: 14
V gene: TRBV6-5
CDR3 protein: CASRRGSSNQPQHF
CDR3 DNA: TGTGCCAGCCGTAGGGGGAGTAGCAATCAGCCCCAGCATTTT

clone size: .
J gene: TRBJ2-7
D gene: .
CDR3 length: 14
V gene: TRBV9
CDR3 protein: CASSSGGRNYEQYF
CDR3 DNA: TGTGCCAGCAGTTCCGGGGGGCGAAATTACGAGCAGTACTTC

clone size: .
J gene: TRBJ2-1
D gene: .
CDR3 length: 16
V gene: TRBV19
CDR3 protein: CASSFRAGWSYNEQFF
CDR3 DNA: TGTGCCAGTAGTTTTCGGGCGGGATGGTCCTACAATGAGCAGTTCTTC

clone size: .
J gene: TRBJ2-7
D gene: .
CDR3 length: 16
V gene: TRBV11-2
CDR3 protein: CASSLFVQGPPYEQYF
CDR3 DNA: TGTGCCAGCAGCTTATTCGTCCAGGGGCCCCCCTACGAGCAGTACTTC

clone size: few
J gene: TRBJ1-3
D gene: .
CDR3 length: 15
V gene: TRBV19
CDR3 protein: CASSRQASSGNTIYF
CDR3 DNA: TGTGCCAGTAGTAGGCAGGCGAGCTCTGGAAACACCATATATTTT

clone size: .
J gene: TRBJ1-1
D gene: .
CDR3 length: 14
V gene: TRBV28
CDR3 protein: CASSSPPGVTEAFF
CDR3 DNA: TGTGCCAGCAGTTCCCCCCCAGGGGTCACTGAAGCTTTCTTT

clone size: once
J gene: TRBJ1-4
D gene: .
CDR3 length: 14
V gene: TRBV3-1/TRBV3-2
CDR3 protein: CASSQEGRGEKLFF
CDR3 DNA: TGTGCCAGCAGCCAAGAGGGCAGGGGCGAAAAACTGTTTTTT

clone size: .
J gene: TRBJ2-2
D gene: .
CDR3 length: 18
V gene: TRBV4-1
CDR3 protein: CASSHPLAAIANTGELFF
CDR3 DNA: TGCGCCAGCAGCCATCCTCTGGCGGCCATTGCGAACACCGGGGAGCTGTTTTTT

clone size: .
J gene: TRBJ1-5
D gene: TRBD1
CDR3 length: 14
V gene: TRBV4-2
CDR3 protein: CASSQERGLQPQHF
CDR3 DNA: TGTGCCAGCAGCCAAGAGAGGGGGCTTCAGCCCCAGCATTTT

clone size: .
J gene: TRBJ2-2
D gene: .
CDR3 length: 17
V gene: TRBV7-9
CDR3 protein: CASSTPPRGGNTGELFF
CDR3 DNA: TGTGCCAGCAGCACCCCCCCCCGGGGAGGGAACACCGGGGAGCTGTTTTTT

clone size: .
J gene: TRBJ2-4
D gene: .
CDR3 length: 14
V gene: TRBV30
CDR3 protein: CAWSGGVVKNIQYF
CDR3 DNA: TGTGCCTGGAGTGGGGGGGTTGTCAAAAACATTCAGTACTTC

clone size: .
J gene: TRBJ2-1
D gene: TRBD2
CDR3 length: 15
V gene: TRBV27
CDR3 protein: CASSFSGNSYNEQFF
CDR3 DNA: TGTGCCAGCAGTTTCAGCGGGAACTCCTACAATGAGCAGTTCTTC

clone size: .
J gene: TRBJ1-5
D gene: .
CDR3 length: 14
V gene: TRBV27
CDR3 protein: CASSFRGDNQPQHF
CDR3 DNA: TGTGCCAGCAGTTTTCGCGGAGATAATCAGCCCCAGCATTTT

clone size: .
J gene: TRBJ1-1
D gene: .
CDR3 length: 13
V gene: TRBV29-1
CDR3 protein: CSVGPTAGTEAFF
CDR3 DNA: TGCAGCGTTGGACCGACAGCGGGCACTGAAGCTTTCTTT

clone size: .
J gene: TRBJ2-7
D gene: .
CDR3 length: 14
V gene: TRBV30
CDR3 protein: CAWSEGRDPYEQYF
CDR3 DNA: TGTGCCTGGAGTGAGGGGCGGGACCCCTACGAGCAGTACTTC

clone size: .
J gene: TRBJ1-2
D gene: .
CDR3 length: 15
V gene: TRBV27
CDR3 protein: CASSPYSDVRGGYTF
CDR3 DNA: TGTGCCAGCAGTCCATATTCGGACGTACGGGGTGGCTACACCTTC

clone size: .
J gene: TRBJ1-2
D gene: .
CDR3 length: 15
V gene: TRBV5-1
CDR3 protein: CASSSIQEASYGYTF
CDR3 DNA: TGCGCCAGCAGCTCGATACAGGAAGCCAGTTATGGCTACACCTTC

clone size: .
J gene: TRBJ1-4
D gene: .
CDR3 length: 14
V gene: TRBV5-1
CDR3 protein: CASSLAGTNEKLFF
CDR3 DNA: TGCGCCAGCAGCTTGGCGGGGACTAATGAAAAACTGTTTTTT

clone size: .
J gene: TRBJ2-2
D gene: .
CDR3 length: 13
V gene: TRBV25-1
CDR3 protein: CASSGRTTGELFF
CDR3 DNA: TGTGCCAGCAGTGGACGGACAACCGGGGAGCTGTTTTTT

clone size: .
J gene: TRBJ2-1
D gene: TRBD2
CDR3 length: 14
V gene: TRBV3-1/TRBV3-2
CDR3 protein: CASSPLAGVYEQFF
CDR3 DNA: TGTGCCAGCAGCCCGTTAGCGGGGGTCTATGAGCAGTTCTTC

clone size: .
J gene: TRBJ2-1
D gene: TRBD1
CDR3 length: 15
V gene: TRBV5-4
CDR3 protein: CASSYKDRPYNEQFF
CDR3 DNA: TGTGCCAGCAGCTACAAGGACAGGCCCTACAATGAGCAGTTCTTC

clone size: few
J gene: TRBJ1-6
D gene: .
CDR3 length: 19
V gene: TRBV6-6
CDR3 protein: CASSPPGAPKNYYNSPLHF
CDR3 DNA: TGTGCCAGCAGTCCCCCGGGAGCGCCGAAGAACTACTATAATTCACCCCTCCACTTT

clone size: few
J gene: TRBJ2-7
D gene: .
CDR3 length: 14
V gene: TRBV5-1
CDR3 protein: CASSLTSSTGEQYF
CDR3 DNA: TGCGCCAGCAGCTTAACTAGCTCTACGGGAGAGCAGTACTTC

clone size: .
J gene: TRBJ1-2
D gene: .
CDR3 length: 14
V gene: TRBV3-1/TRBV3-2
CDR3 protein: CASSQVDKFYGYTF
CDR3 DNA: TGTGCCAGCAGCCAGGTTGACAAGTTCTATGGCTACACCTTC

clone size: .
J gene: TRBJ2-5
D gene: .
CDR3 length: 17
V gene: TRBV6-6
CDR3 protein: CASSHQIGVLTQETQYF
CDR3 DNA: TGTGCCAGCAGTCATCAGATCGGCGTACTAACTCAAGAGACCCAGTACTTC

clone size: .
J gene: TRBJ2-1
D gene: .
CDR3 length: 13
V gene: TRBV4-1
CDR3 protein: CASSQYQREEQFF
CDR3 DNA: TGCGCCAGCAGCCAGTACCAGAGGGAGGAGCAGTTCTTC

clone size: .
J gene: TRBJ1-3
D gene: .
CDR3 length: 14
V gene: TRBV2
CDR3 protein: CASSFRVGGNTIYF
CDR3 DNA: TGTGCCAGCAGTTTCAGGGTTGGTGGAAACACCATATATTTT

clone size: once
J gene: TRBJ2-1
D gene: TRBD2
CDR3 length: 16
V gene: TRBV5-6
CDR3 protein: CASSSRGGSSYNEQFF
CDR3 DNA: TGTGCCAGCAGCTCCCGGGGGGGAAGCTCCTACAATGAGCAGTTCTTC

clone size: once
J gene: TRBJ1-2
D gene: TRBD1
CDR3 length: 16
V gene: TRBV25-1
CDR3 protein: CASSENLGTGRYGYTF
CDR3 DNA: TGTGCCAGCAGTGAGAACCTGGGGACAGGGAGATATGGCTACACCTTC

clone size: .
J gene: TRBJ1-1
D gene: .
CDR3 length: 13
V gene: TRBV7-3
CDR3 protein: CASSLGFNTEAFF
CDR3 DNA: TGTGCCAGCAGTCTAGGCTTTAACACTGAAGCTTTCTTT

clone size: once
J gene: TRBJ2-7
D gene: TRBD1
CDR3 length: 12
V gene: TRBV28
CDR3 protein: CASRRTGYEQYF
CDR3 DNA: TGTGCCAGCAGGAGGACAGGCTACGAGCAGTACTTC

clone size: once
J gene: TRBJ1-6
D gene: .
CDR3 length: 15
V gene: TRBV11-3
CDR3 protein: CASSPEQGIVSPLHF
CDR3 DNA: TGTGCCAGCAGCCCGGAACAGGGCATCGTCTCACCCCTCCACTTT

clone size: .
J gene: TRBJ2-7
D gene: TRBD2
CDR3 length: 15
V gene: TRBV9
CDR3 protein: CASSLGTSGGYEQYF
CDR3 DNA: TGTGCCAGCAGCCTAGGGACTAGCGGGGGCTACGAGCAGTACTTC